This paragraph reports one T cell receptor (beta chain). Its antigen is unknown. No base quality values were provided; no much bigger clone lies one nucleotide off. In Seattle, one collaborating source enrolled patients while the infection was active and tracked those patients longitudinally over the course of disease. Each collaborating institution followed its own protocols to collect whole blood in K2EDTA tubes. For TCRbeta analysis, collaborator samples were shipped as frozen whole blood, as isolated PBMCs, or as DNA extracted from either sample type. This sample was taken from a study of blood T cell repertoires in COVID-19 (dated by TCRdb to the early 2020s). In the study overall: Collaborator samples came from the United States, Italy and Spain and covered acute and convalescent phases of COVID-19. The prospective study material was composed of cDNA or gDNA derived from T cells, B-cell-depleted T cells, or PBMCs. Subjects who had been exposed to COVID-19, were actively infected with it, or had recovered from it provided the deeply sampled blood TCRbeta repertoires that made up the dataset. The repertoires were released in a freely available public database intended as a resource for research on the immune response to SARS-CoV-2. The samples were drawn from two sources: the first 160 participants of the ongoing ImmuneRACE study, and 1,000 to 1,500 subjects contributed by 6 global collaborators. The sample metadata nearly always contained a de-identified subject ID, COVID-19 status, age in years and sex. Where available, HLA class I and class II types were taken from metadata supplied by the sample provider and were not determined by assay-based typing.

The CDR3 has 13 amino acids, counting the end cysteine and phenylalanine. Of the read, only the CDR3 DNA is kept; its 39 bases are in frame from base 1. The V end gives up 3 bases and the J end 3 bases, leaving 2 bases in the junction not matched to a gene. The germline V gene sets CDR1 to SNHLY and CDR2 to FYNNEI. Overall study results and their limits: How much clinical and demographic metadata was included differed by source and by participant, and the metadata was provided uncurated.

The immunoSEQ Assay, a bias-controlled multiplex PCR, was used to amplify TCRbeta CDR3 regions from genomic DNA. Under the source paper's analysis protocol: Within the assay, amplification of reference gene primers was used to estimate how many nucleated cells each sample contained. Sequence reads were collapsed and filtered to measure the absolute abundance of every unique TCRbeta CDR3 rearrangement. For each sample, productive Simpson clonality was calculated as the square root of Simpson's diversity index across productive rearrangements. The clones in this table, taken by TCRdb from immuneACCESS, are in-frame only. Not every clone is retained; where verified, under half of the shortfall comes from an unresolved V gene, and the cause of the rest is unknown. V and J calls and clone size are as listed in that table; D and trimming were resolved from the DNA. In all, the sample holds around 480,000 clones, and roughly 88% of those were seen once. The top ten constitute around 12% of the sample.

The V and J segments used are TRBV2 and TRBJ2-7; 7 middle bases align to TRBD1. Sequencing was performed on peripheral blood. The receptor comes from a woman aged 45-60 years with COVID-19, enrolled during active disease. The CDR3 reads CASSDGDSYEQYF. The sequence in DNA is TGTGCCAGCAGTGACGGGGACAGCTACGAGCAGTACTTC.